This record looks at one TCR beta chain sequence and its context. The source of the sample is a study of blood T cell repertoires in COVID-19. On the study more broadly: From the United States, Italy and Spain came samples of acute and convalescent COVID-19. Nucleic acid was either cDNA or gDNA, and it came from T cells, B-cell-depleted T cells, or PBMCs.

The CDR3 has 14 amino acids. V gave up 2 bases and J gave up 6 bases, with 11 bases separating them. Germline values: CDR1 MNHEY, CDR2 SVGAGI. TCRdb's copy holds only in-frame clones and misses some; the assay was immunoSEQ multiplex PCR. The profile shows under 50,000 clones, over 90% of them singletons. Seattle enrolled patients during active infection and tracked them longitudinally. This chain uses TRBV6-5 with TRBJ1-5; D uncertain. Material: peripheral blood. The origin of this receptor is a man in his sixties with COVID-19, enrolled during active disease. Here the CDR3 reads CASSYARGSQPQHF. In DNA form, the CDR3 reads TGTGCCAGCAGTTACGCCCGGGGTAGTCAGCCCCAGCATTTT.